The 11 T cell receptor beta chains below come from one sample, sequenced in a study of blood T cell repertoires in COVID-19. Some clones are missing from TCRdb's copy, which holds only in-frame ones; the method was immunoSEQ multiplex PCR. The table shows more than 250,000 clones, with approximately 90% occurring only once. Material for sequencing was PBMCs or T cells enriched from blood (not recorded which). These receptor sequences come from a woman in her thirties or forties who had recovered from COVID-19.

This clone was detected a few times. This chain joins TRBV18 and TRBJ2-7; 10 bases agree with TRBD2. Germline-derived CDR1 and CDR2 are KGHSH and LQKENI. The V gene end was trimmed by 3 bases and the J gene end by 0 bases; junction bases not matched to a gene: 5. The CDR3 is made up of 16 amino acids. CDR3 nucleotide sequence: TGTGCCAGCTCACCTCAGTCTAGCGGGGGCTCCTACGAGCAGTACTTC. This gives the protein CASSPQSSGGSYEQYF.

The V call is TRBV11-2, the J call TRBJ1-2; no definite D call. Trimming took off 1 base at V and 2 bases at J, with 11 bases between the two ends. Per the germline V gene, CDR1 is SGHAT and CDR2 is FQNNGV. The CDR3 covers 15 residues. CDR3 coding DNA: TGTGCCAGCAGCTTAGCGGGAAGCCCGAACTATGGCTACACCTTC. This sequence encodes CASSLAGSPNYGYTF.

The V gene is TRBV27, the J gene TRBJ1-1, with D maybe TRBD1 (6 bases). V was shortened by 3 bases and J by 8 bases, with 19 bases between the two germline ends. This CDR3 has 15 residues. Germline V gives CDR1 MNHEY, CDR2 SMNVEV (reference sequence). The CDR3 loop is CASSFEPPRQAEAFF. The CDR3 nucleotides read TGTGCCAGCAGTTTTGAACCCCCACGACAGGCGGAAGCTTTCTTT.

The chain links TRBV2 to TRBJ2-2, with TRBD2 matching over 8 bases. The germline V gene has CDR1 SNHLY and CDR2 FYNNEI. This CDR3 has 16 residues. With 9 bases clipped from V and 2 bases from J, the junction kept 11 bases outside the gene matches. The CDR3: CARGLEPPPNTGELFF. DNA of the CDR3: TGTGCCAGGGGACTAGAACCCCCCCCAAACACCGGGGAGCTGTTTTTT.

The CDR3 loop reads CASGDGKLFF. The CDR3 DNA is TGTGCCAGTGGCGACGGGAAACTGTTTTTT. The J gene is TRBJ1-4, the V gene TRBV19, with D hard to call. Germline CDR1 and CDR2: LNHDA and SQIVND (reference sequence). The CDR3 covers 10 residues. Between the trimmed V and J ends, which lost 8 bases and 11 bases, there was a span of 9 bases.

The rearrangement joins TRBV11-2 to TRBJ2-2, with D possibly TRBD2 on 7 matching bases. The CDR3 has 16 amino acids. CDR1 and CDR2 (germline): SGHAT, FQNNGV. V was clipped by 5 bases and J by 4 bases, with 17 bases between them. The CDR3 region has the DNA TGTGCCAGCAGCAATGGACCGAGGGGGGGCACCGGGGAGCTGTTTTTT. Its translation: CASSNGPRGGTGELFF.

The chain combines TRBV28 with TRBJ2-7, with 8 bases identical to TRBD2. Germline V gene data show CDR1 as MDHEN and CDR2 as SYDVKM. This CDR3 contains 15 residues. V gave up 6 bases and J gave up 0 bases; unmatched junction bases: 7. CDR3 in amino acids: CASSPRGGASYEQYF. The DNA of the CDR3 is TGTGCCAGCAGCCCCCGGGGGGGGGCCTCCTACGAGCAGTACTTC.

J is TRBJ2-7 and V is TRBV11-1; TRBD2 matches at 7 bases. The CDR3 spans 15 residues. Germline V lookup: CDR1 SGHAT, CDR2 FQDESV (reference sequence). The ends lost 5 bases at V and 7 bases at J; junction bases unmatched: 14. The CDR3 region has the DNA TGTGCCAGCAGCGCCGGCTGGGGGGGAACTCGTGAGCAGTACTTC. It translates to CASSAGWGGTREQYF. Combining the CDR3 with reference TRBV11-1 and TRBJ2-7 gives the whole variable domain EAEVAQSPRYKITEKSQAVAFWCDPISGHATLYWYRQILGQGPELLVQFQDESVVDDSQLPKDRFSAERLKGVDSTLKIQPAELGDSAMYLCASSAGWGGTREQYFGPGTRLTVT.

On this clone: This same CDR3 is encoded by further DNA sequences in the sample. CDR3 DNA: TGTGCCAGCAGCTTAGCGGCAGGGGGCGAAAAACTGTTTTTT. Its protein is CASSLAAGGEKLFF. The genes are TRBV7-9 and TRBJ1-4; 8 bases map to TRBD1. The CDR3 has 14 amino acids. J was trimmed by 8 bases and V by 0 bases; bases with no gene match: 2. CDR1 and CDR2 (germline): SEHNR, FQNEAQ (reference sequence).

In its sample, this clone was seen once. The chain combines TRBV11-2 with TRBJ1-1; 9 bases are a match to TRBD1. Trimming at V came to 4 bases and at J to 1 base, leaving 4 bases not matched to a gene. Looked up from germline, CDR1 is SGHAT and CDR2 is FQNNGV. The CDR3 length is 15 residues. CDR3 bases: TGTGCCAGCAGCTCAAGGACAGGGGCGAACACTGAAGCTTTCTTT. Translated, it gives CASSSRTGANTEAFF.

The rearrangement links TRBV5-4 to TRBJ2-3; D is unresolved. Germline V gene sequence: CDR1 SGHNT, CDR2 YYREEE (reference sequence). V was pared by 4 bases and J by 0 bases, with 18 bases between. The CDR3 covers 17 residues. In DNA, the CDR3 is TGTGCCAGCAGCATGCTAGGTGGAGTGGAAAGCACAGATACGCAGTATTTT. Translated, it gives CASSMLGGVESTDTQYF.